Below are 6 T cell receptor beta chains sequenced from a single sample in a study of CXCR3-negative and CXCR3-positive naive CD8 T cells. The TRB cDNA libraries were prepared by 5' RACE with UMI labels. With the 5' RACE reads reprocessed, TCRdb shows one record per CDR3 protein and no DNA. Its table lists about 120,000 distinct CDR3 sequences. The sample comprised naive CXCR3- CD8+ T cells from blood. Stated subset: CD45RO-CCR7+CD27+CD95- naive CD8+ T cells lacking CXCR3 (TNR3-). Every receptor here comes from a human donor in good health. Some clones in this sample may be carry-over from other donors' samples.

V gene TRBV29-1 combines with J gene TRBJ1-1. Looked up from germline, CDR1 is SQVTM and CDR2 is ANQGSEA. The CDR3 sequence is 14 residues long. CDR3 residues: CSVEDPGRSTEAFF.

The chain employs TRBV28 and TRBJ2-3; TCRdb returns TRBD2, unconfirmable since there is no DNA. The CDR3 spans 16 residues. Germline values: CDR1 MDHEN, CDR2 SYDVKM. CDR3: CASSSRNRAPLDTQYF. The full variable domain, in which reference TRBV28 and TRBJ2-3 provide the parts outside the CDR3, is DVKVTQSSRYLVKRTGEKVFLECVQDMDHENMFWYRQDPGLGLRLIYFSYDVKMKEKGDIPEGYSVSREKKERFSLILESASTNQTSMYLCASSSRNRAPLDTQYFGPGTRLTVL.

This chain uses TRBV10-2 with TRBJ1-1; the D call of TRBD1 rests on TCRdb alone, since no DNA is present to check it. CDR3 length: 15 residues. Germline CDR1 WSHSY, CDR2 SAAADI. The CDR3 spells CASSEFGGMNTEAFF.

The chain recombines TRBV7-9 with TRBJ1-5; without DNA, the TCRdb call of TRBD1 cannot be checked. CDR3 length equals 14 residues. Germline lookup yields CDR1 SEHNR and CDR2 FQNEAQ (reference sequence). The CDR3 reads CASSLGTGKQPQHF.

The chain couples TRBV5-1 to TRBJ2-1; TCRdb's D call of TRBD2 is untestable without DNA. CDR3 length equals 16 residues. Germline V gene data show CDR1 as SGHRS and CDR2 as YFSETQ. The CDR3 region is CASSYQAGGSYNEQFF. Together with reference TRBV5-1 and TRBJ2-1, the CDR3 gives the full variable domain: KAGVTQTPRYLIKTRGQQVTLSCSPISGHRSVSWYQQTPGQGLQFLFEYFSETQRNKGNFPGRFSGRQFSNSRSEMNVSTLELGDSALYLCASSYQAGGSYNEQFFGPGTRLTVL.

The genes are TRBV29-1 and TRBJ2-7; the D gene TCRdb calls, TRBD1, cannot be checked with no DNA. Germline-derived CDR1 and CDR2 are SQVTM and ANQGSEA. The CDR3 is 14 residues long. The CDR3 sequence is CSVEGVGPRYEQYF.